This TCR beta chain was recovered during a study of blood T cell repertoires in COVID-19. Study at large: Whether acute or convalescent, the COVID-19 samples came from the United States, Italy and Spain. From T cells, B-cell-depleted T cells, or PBMCs came the material, which was cDNA or gDNA.

Per germline, CDR1 LNHDA and CDR2 SQIVND (reference sequence). V was clipped by 11 bases and J by 4 bases; unmatched bases: 5. The length of the CDR3 is 13 residues. As originally analysed: Estimates of nucleated cell counts were drawn from the amplification of reference gene primers. Clones were read by immunoSEQ multiplex PCR, and TCRdb kept only the in-frame ones, dropping some. V and J calls and clone size come straight from that table; D and trimming were deduced from the DNA. The table shows about 45,000 clones, with roughly 80% occurring only once. V is TRBV19 and J is TRBJ2-6; 7 nucleotides align to TRBD1. The sequence derives from a man aged 65 to 79 with acute or convalescent COVID-19. Sequencing was carried out using peripheral blood. The CDR3 DNA follows: TGTGCCGTCAGGGGGAAAGGGGCCAACGTCCTGACTTTC. Translated: CAVRGKGANVLTF.